Sequencing of this T cell receptor beta chain was carried out in a study of immune characterization of retroperitoneal liposarcoma. In TCRdb, the PCR reads were re-called with MiXCR into one record per CDR3 protein. Of 4,000 to 4,500 distinct CDR3 sequences listed, about 33% are singletons. This clonotype was counted between two and nine times. A much larger clone differs from this one at a single base, so this may be a read error. This TCR derives from a male donor with retroperitoneal liposarcoma. What was sequenced was tumor tissue.

The CDR3 sequence is CASSYGTGEGQFF. The CDR3 nucleotides are TGCGCCAGCAGCTACGGGACAGGGGAGGGGCAGTTCTTC. The chain uses TRBV5-1 and TRBJ2-5; 10 bases are a match to TRBD1. The J call may be incorrect, as the DNA end agrees better with TRBJ2-1. CDR1 and CDR2 from the germline V gene are SGHRS and YFSETQ. The CDR3 is made up of 13 amino acids.